This TCR beta chain was captured in a study of blood T cell repertoires in COVID-19. Looking at the study overall: Samples came from the United States, Italy and Spain, spanning acute and convalescent COVID-19. Sources were T cells, B-cell-depleted T cells, or PBMCs; the material itself was cDNA or gDNA.

Points on this clone: Different DNA sequences within this sample yield the same CDR3.

This CDR3 spans 15 amino acids. The J segment lost 3 bases and the V segment lost 2 bases, leaving 6 bases of the junction unmatched. Germline values: CDR1 SGHRS, CDR2 YFSETQ. As processed by the authors: How many nucleated cells were present was estimated from reference gene primer amplification. Assay: immunoSEQ multiplex PCR; the TCRdb copy retains only in-frame clones and omits some. V and J calls and clone size follow that table, whereas D and trimming were derived from the DNA. The sample gives some 170,000 clones, around three quarters of which show up once; roughly 8.3% is in the top ten. The clonotype comes from a man between 60 and 75 years old with acute or convalescent COVID-19. J is TRBJ2-7 and V is TRBV5-1; TRBD1 matches 9 bases. Source material: peripheral blood. CDR3 coding DNA: TGCGCCAGCAGCTTTGGGGGGACAGGGAGCTACGAGCAGTACTTC. It codes for CASSFGGTGSYEQYF.